The 9 T cell receptor beta chains in this list originate from one sample, sequenced in a study of blood T cell repertoires in COVID-19 (TCRdb year 2020). Libraries came from the immunoSEQ multiplex PCR assay. Drawn from immuneACCESS, this table holds only the in-frame rearrangements with V and J called that TCRdb kept. Clones are partly lost; checked studies trace under half to an unresolved V gene and leave the rest unexplained. The sample table contains some 150,000 clones; only one count was recorded for around 76% of them. The leading ten clones occupy about 3.9% of the sample. The sample consisted of peripheral blood. Receptors were obtained from a man in his sixties with acute or convalescent COVID-19.

The chain has TRBV10-1 and TRBJ2-5; 11 bases fit TRBD1. From germline, CDR1 is WNHNN and CDR2 SYGVQD (reference sequence). The CDR3 is made up of 15 amino acids. The junction had 3 bases not matched to a gene; V was cut back by 2 bases and J by 4 bases. The CDR3 region has the DNA TGCGCCAGCAGTGAGGGACAGGGGGCAGGAGAGACCCAGTACTTC. This codes for CASSEGQGAGETQYF.

V is TRBV19 and J is TRBJ1-5; 9 bases align to TRBD1. With V trimmed by 0 bases and J by 6 bases, 12 bases remained unmatched. Germline CDR1 LNHDA, CDR2 SQIVND (reference sequence). This CDR3 comprises 18 residues. Here the CDR3 DNA reads TGTGCCAGTAGTATAGACTCGGGGGACAGGGAACTTGCTCAGCCCCAGCATTTT. Its protein is CASSIDSGDRELAQPQHF. Filled out from reference TRBV19 and TRBJ1-5, the complete variable domain reads DGGITQSPKYLFRKEGQNVTLSCEQNLNHDAMYWYRQDPGQGLRLIYYSQIVNDFQKGDIAEGYSVSREKKESFPLTVTSAQKNPTAFYLCASSIDSGDRELAQPQHFGDGTRLSIL.

The chain recombines TRBV7-9 with TRBJ1-4; D might be TRBD1 (5 bases). Germline CDR1 and CDR2: SEHNR and FQNEAQ (reference sequence). V shed 1 base and J shed 7 bases, with 13 bases lying between them. The CDR3 spans 15 residues. For the CDR3, the DNA is TGTGCCAGCAGCTTAGGGGGCGGATGGACTGAAAAACTGTTTTTT. Protein: CASSLGGGWTEKLFF. Combining the CDR3 with reference TRBV7-9 and TRBJ1-4 gives the whole variable domain DTGVSQNPRHKITKRGQNVTFRCDPISEHNRLYWYRQTLGQGPEFLTYFQNEAQLEKSRLLSDRFSAERPKGSFSTLEIQRTEQGDSAMYLCASSLGGGWTEKLFFGSGTQLSVL.

V is TRBV2 and J is TRBJ1-6, with 9 bases identical to TRBD1. Germline CDR1 SNHLY, CDR2 FYNNEI. V shed 8 bases and J 4 bases; nucleotides not matched to a gene: 9. The CDR3 runs to 16 residues. In nucleotides, the CDR3 is TGTGCCAGCGTCCTACAGGGGGCTCTATATAATTCACCCCTCCACTTT. It specifies CASVLQGALYNSPLHF.

This clone turned up a few times. The chain has TRBV5-1 and TRBJ2-7; TRBD1 aligns across 10 bases. Trimming removed 2 bases from V and 4 bases from J; junction bases left unmatched: 6. The CDR3 consists of 15 residues. Germline V lookup: CDR1 SGHRS, CDR2 YFSETQ. CDR3 amino acids: CASSLTGQGLYEQYF. DNA for the CDR3: TGCGCCAGCAGCTTAACGGGACAGGGGTTGTACGAGCAGTACTTC.

This clone was observed a handful of times. This chain connects TRBV7-8 to TRBJ2-6; TRBD1 matches 10 bases. This CDR3 contains 20 residues. Per the germline V gene, CDR1 is SGHVS and CDR2 is FQNEAQ. V shed 2 bases, J shed 4 bases, and the junction held 14 bases outside the gene matches. CDR3 in amino acids: CASSLRPSVTGGAGANVLTF. As DNA, the CDR3 is TGTGCCAGCAGCTTAAGACCGTCCGTGACAGGGGGCGCAGGGGCCAACGTCCTGACTTTC.

This clone was seen only a few times. This rearrangement joins TRBV2 to TRBJ2-7; TRBD2 aligns across 12 bases. The CDR3 covers 15 residues. Germline loops: CDR1 SNHLY, CDR2 FYNNEI. V was pared by 6 bases and J by 2 bases, with 5 bases of the junction left unmatched. The CDR3 spells CASRDLAGGPYEQYF. The DNA for the CDR3 is TGTGCCAGCAGGGATCTAGCGGGAGGGCCCTACGAGCAGTACTTC.

The chain combines TRBV29-1 with TRBJ1-4; D ambiguous. V was pared by 7 bases and J by 2 bases, with 5 bases between. Germline loops: CDR1 SQVTM, CDR2 ANQGSEA. There are 11 residues in the CDR3. The CDR3 loop is CSAQTNEKLFF. The CDR3 bases are TGCAGCGCACAGACTAATGAAAAACTGTTTTTT.

This sequence joins TRBV11-2 and TRBJ2-5, with D tentatively TRBD1 (5 bases). Trimming took off 4 bases at V and 5 bases at J, with 17 bases between the two ends. Per germline, CDR1 SGHAT and CDR2 FQNNGV. CDR3 length equals 15 residues. CDR3 residues: CASSSRVKGRETQYF. The CDR3 DNA reads TGTGCCAGCAGCTCAAGAGTGAAGGGGCGGGAGACCCAGTACTTC.